These 22 T cell receptor beta chains were all obtained from the same sample, sequenced in a study of T-cell memory formation after mild COVID-19. One entry per CDR3 protein, called by TCRdb with MiXCR from the 5' RACE reads. The table lists about 400,000 distinct CDR3 sequences, 20% to 30% of them singletons, with less than 15% in the top ten. The sequenced material came from PBMCs or a T cell subset sorted from them (not recorded which). The receptors shown here come from an adult woman who had mild COVID-19 (a few samples of this study predate the infection). Cell type and time point are not known.

In this sample, this clonotype turned up a few times. V and J are TRBV20-1 and TRBJ1-1; 10 bases fit TRBD1. This CDR3 comprises 14 residues. V lost 4 bases and J lost 5; bases outside the gene matches: 7. Per the germline V gene, CDR1 is DFQATT and CDR2 is SNEGSKA (reference sequence). The CDR3 protein is CSATHGTGETEAFF. CDR3 nucleotide sequence: TGCAGTGCTACACACGGGACAGGGGAAACTGAAGCTTTCTTT.

Here the CDR3 reads CASNKYSDNYGYTF. As DNA, the CDR3 is TGTGCCAGTAATAAGTACAGCGATAACTATGGCTACACCTTC. The rearrangement joins TRBV19 to TRBJ1-2; D is unclear. Germline CDR1 LNHDA, CDR2 SQIVND (reference sequence). Trimming left V 7 bases short and J 1 base short, with 13 bases between. The CDR3 extends over 14 amino acids.

The CDR3 protein is CASSRGQGGNSPLHF. Here the CDR3 DNA reads TGTGCCAGCAGCCGAGGACAGGGCGGAAACTCACCCCTCCACTTT. The chain uses TRBV3-1 and TRBJ1-6, with 8 bases fitting TRBD1. Germline values: CDR1 LGHDT, CDR2 YNNKEL (reference sequence). The length of the CDR3 is 15 residues. Trimming cost V 4 bases and J 10 bases; bases outside gene matches: 9.

Only a few counts were recorded for this clonotype. The chain links TRBV7-6 to TRBJ1-1; D is unresolved. CDR1 and CDR2 (germline): SGHVS, FNYEAQ. Trimming took off 1 base at V and 1 base at J, with 7 bases between the two ends. There are 14 residues in the CDR3. The CDR3 here is CASSLEARNTEAFF. CDR3 sequence (DNA): TGTGCCAGCAGCTTAGAGGCCAGGAACACTGAAGCTTTCTTT.

This chain links TRBV7-6 with TRBJ2-1; D not resolved. CDR1 and CDR2 from the germline V gene are SGHVS and FNYEAQ. Trimming removed 0 bases at V and 2 bases at J, with 8 bases between. The CDR3 is 15 amino acids. The CDR3 sequence is CASSLALVPYNEQFF. CDR3 DNA: TGTGCCAGCAGCTTAGCGTTGGTTCCCTACAATGAGCAGTTCTTC. Full variable domain (outside the CDR3, taken from reference TRBV7-6 and TRBJ2-1): GAGVSQSPRYKVTKRGQDVALRCDPISGHVSLYWYRQALGQGPEFLTYFNYEAQQDKSGLPNDRFSAERPEGSISTLTIQRTEQRDSAMYRCASSLALVPYNEQFFGPGTRLTVL.

This clonotype has only a few counts. The chain has TRBV29-1 and TRBJ2-3; perhaps TRBD1 as D (5 bases). Germline-derived CDR1 and CDR2 are SQVTM and ANQGSEA. Trimming took off 6 bases at V and 4 bases at J, with 11 bases between the two ends. The CDR3 covers 12 residues. The CDR3 reads CSVGPEADTQYF. The DNA of the CDR3 is TGCAGCGTGGGGCCCGAGGCAGATACGCAGTATTTT.

This rearrangement joins TRBV20-1 to TRBJ2-5, with a tentative D call TRBD2 (6 bases). This CDR3 comprises 14 residues. Germline lookup yields CDR1 DFQATT and CDR2 SNEGSKA (reference sequence). Trimming took 4 bases from V and 5 from J, leaving 17 bases between them. The CDR3 bases are TGCAGTGCTACCGGCGGGACGAGACACGAGACCCAGTACTTC. Its protein product is CSATGGTRHETQYF.

The J gene is TRBJ2-7, the V gene TRBV15; D perhaps matches TRBD1 (6 bases). Germline loops: CDR1 LNHNV, CDR2 YYDKDF (reference sequence). Trimming pared 2 bases from V and 0 bases from J, leaving 14 bases between. This CDR3 is 16 amino acids long. The CDR3 here is CATSRLTTGTSYEQYF. Here the CDR3 DNA reads TGTGCCACCAGCAGACTCACGACAGGAACCTCCTACGAGCAGTACTTC.

This clonotype was recorded a few times. The chain has TRBV20-1 and TRBJ1-2; a weak D match, TRBD1 (6 bases). Germline CDR1 DFQATT, CDR2 SNEGSKA (reference sequence). The V gene lost 2 bases and the J gene lost 4 bases, with 23 bases spanning the gap. This CDR3 has 17 residues. This chain's CDR3 is CSARLLPPGHLFYGYTF. The CDR3 bases are TGCAGTGCTAGACTCCTTCCTCCGGGACATCTTTTCTATGGCTACACCTTC.

This clonotype was counted a single time. The V call is TRBV19, the J call TRBJ1-1, with D maybe TRBD1 (5 bases). There are 15 residues in the CDR3. Germline CDR1 reads LNHDA; CDR2 reads SQIVND (reference sequence). The germline V and J ends were trimmed by 7 bases and 0 bases, with 15 bases remaining between them. The CDR3 DNA follows: TGTGCCAGTACTCGGGGGGGGTCTATGAACACTGAAGCTTTCTTT. Protein: CASTRGGSMNTEAFF.

In this sample, this clonotype turned up a few times. The chain links TRBV27 to TRBJ1-2, with TRBD1 as a possible D gene (5 bases). V was pared by 9 bases and J by 4 bases, with 12 bases between. CDR3 length equals 12 residues. Germline CDR1 is MNHEY and CDR2 is SMNVEV (reference sequence). The CDR3 nucleotides are TGTGCCAGTCGAGCAGGGAGCTATGGCTACACCTTC. Translating gives CASRAGSYGYTF.

The chain uses TRBV7-9 and TRBJ1-1, with a tentative D call TRBD1 (6 bases). Germline V lookup: CDR1 SEHNR, CDR2 FQNEAQ (reference sequence). The germline V and J ends were trimmed by 5 bases and 2 bases, with 12 bases remaining between them. The CDR3 is made up of 14 amino acids. As DNA, the CDR3 is TGTGCCAGCAGCACTCCAGGGGATAACACTGAAGCTTTCTTT. The encoded protein is CASSTPGDNTEAFF.

A few counts support this clonotype. This chain links TRBV10-3 with TRBJ2-3, with TRBD2 matching over 16 bases. The CDR3 contains 16 residues. With V trimmed by 10 bases and J by 6 bases, 10 bases remained unmatched. The germline V gene encodes CDR1 ENHRY and CDR2 SYGVKD. The CDR3, as DNA: TGTGCCACCAAGGGGACTAGCGGGGGGGCCAAGGATACGCAGTATTTT. Its protein is CATKGTSGGAKDTQYF.

This clonotype was counted a few times. V is TRBV11-2 and J is TRBJ2-3; 7 positions match TRBD1. Germline CDR1 reads SGHAT; CDR2 reads FQNNGV. CDR3 length: 15 amino acids. Losses at the gene ends were 0 bases for V and 4 bases for J; bases not matched to a gene: 4. The CDR3 loop is CASSLDPGTADTQYF. As DNA, the CDR3 is TGTGCCAGCAGCTTAGATCCCGGGACAGCAGATACGCAGTATTTT.

This clonotype was observed a few times. The chain carries TRBV7-9 and TRBJ2-2, with TRBD2 as a possible D gene (7 bases). V was shortened by 7 bases and J by 2 bases, with 17 bases between the two germline ends. Germline loops: CDR1 SEHNR, CDR2 FQNEAQ (reference sequence). The CDR3 runs 16 residues. The CDR3 coding sequence is TGTGCCAGCAACAAGGGGGGGATCCCTAACACCGGGGAGCTGTTTTTT. Amino acid sequence: CASNKGGIPNTGELFF.

The CDR3 here is CSVSVWGASNEQFF. CDR3 DNA: TGCAGCGTTAGCGTCTGGGGCGCAAGCAATGAGCAGTTCTTC. This sequence joins TRBV29-1 and TRBJ2-1, with D tentatively TRBD1 (5 bases). This CDR3 spans 14 amino acids. V was pared by 5 bases and J by 6 bases, with 17 bases between. CDR1 and CDR2 from the germline V gene are SQVTM and ANQGSEA.

Only a few counts were recorded for this clonotype. The DNA for the CDR3 is TGTGCCAGCACCTCCCCGACAGGGGCCAACACAGATACGCAGTATTTT. Its protein is CASTSPTGANTDTQYF. The chain is built from TRBV11-3 and TRBJ2-3, with 8 bases aligning to TRBD1. CDR1 and CDR2 from the germline V gene are SGHNT and YENEEA. The CDR3 spans 16 residues. V shed 7 bases and J 2 bases; nucleotides not matched to a gene: 11. Combining the CDR3 with reference TRBV11-3 and TRBJ2-3 gives the whole variable domain EAGVVQSPRYKIIEKKQPVAFWCNPISGHNTLYWYLQNLGQGPELLIRYENEEAVDDSQLPKDRFSAERLKGVDSTLKIQPAELGDSAVYLCASTSPTGANTDTQYFGPGTRLTVL.

The chain joins TRBV12-3 or TRBV12-4 to TRBJ1-2; tentative D call: TRBD1 (6 bases). V dropped 5 bases and J dropped 4 bases, with 11 bases sitting between them. The CDR3 runs to 13 residues. In nucleotides, the CDR3 is TGTGCCAGCAGTCCGGTCAGGGGCTATGGCTACACCTTC. This gives the protein CASSPVRGYGYTF.

The sample holds a few counts of this clonotype. The rearrangement uses TRBV24-1 and TRBJ2-7, with D possibly TRBD1 on 6 matching bases. V was cut by 9 bases and J by 2 bases, with 13 bases left in between. The germline V gene encodes CDR1 KGHDR and CDR2 SFDVKD. The CDR3 has 13 residues. DNA of the CDR3: TGTGCCACCCGGACCAGGGGTCCCTACGAGCAGTACTTC. It is translated as CATRTRGPYEQYF.

The gene calls are TRBV7-2 and TRBJ1-1; 7 bases fit TRBD1. Per germline, CDR1 SGHTA and CDR2 FQGNSA. The CDR3 has 16 residues. The V and J ends lost 2 bases and 0 bases, in that order; junction bases with no gene match: 6. The CDR3 coding sequence is TGTGCCAGCAGCTTAAGACAGGGCCACATGAACACTGAAGCTTTCTTT. Its protein product is CASSLRQGHMNTEAFF.

As to this clonotype: This CDR3 fails to terminate in the conserved phenylalanine or tryptophan, so it likely reflects a read error. Because the CDR3's place on the DNA is in doubt, the DNA is left out and the CDR3 is given as listed by TCRdb. The genes are TRBV29-1 and TRBJ2-3; the table's D call, TRBD2, was not checked against the DNA. Per germline, CDR1 SQVTM and CDR2 ANQGSEA. Inclusive of both ends, the CDR3 amounts to 10 amino acids. CDR3: CSVLDSGQPT.

V usage is TRBV7-3 and J usage is TRBJ2-5; D is undetermined. The CDR3 is 15 residues long. Germline V gene lookup returns CDR1 SGHTA and CDR2 FQGTGA. V was trimmed by 5 bases and J by 3 bases, leaving 16 bases between them. CDR3 nucleotides: TGTGCCAGCAGCCTAGGGTTTGGACGGGAAGAGACCCAGTACTTC. This gives the protein CASSLGFGREETQYF.